These 20 T cell receptor beta chains originate from one sample sequenced in a study of CXCR3-negative and CXCR3-positive naive CD8 T cells. The authors made the TRB cDNA libraries by 5' RACE using UMI labels. Reprocessing the 5' RACE reads, TCRdb reports a single entry for every CDR3 protein and omits DNA. Listed are around 96,000 distinct CDR3 sequences; around 1.5% falls within the top ten. The sample was naive CXCR3- CD8+ T cells from blood. As for subset: CD45RO-CCR7+CD27+CD95- naive CD8+ T cells lacking CXCR3 (TNR3-). The receptors come from a human donor in good health. Some clones in this sample may be carry-over from other donors' samples.

J is TRBJ2-7 and V is TRBV6-6; TCRdb gives TRBD1 as the D gene, but with no DNA this cannot be confirmed. Germline-derived CDR1 and CDR2 are MNHNY and SVGAGI (reference sequence). The CDR3 totals 15 residues. CDR3 region: CASSYSDSDAYEQYF.

This chain uses TRBV29-1 with TRBJ1-2; TCRdb calls TRBD1, which cannot be checked without DNA. The CDR3 runs 15 residues. Germline V lookup: CDR1 SQVTM, CDR2 ANQGSEA. The CDR3 sequence: CSVDITQGTNYGYTF.

The V and J genes are TRBV4-2 and TRBJ2-3; with no DNA, the TCRdb D assignment of TRBD2 cannot be verified. Germline V gives CDR1 LGHNA, CDR2 YNFKEQ. This CDR3 contains 15 residues. The CDR3 loop is CASSRGGGAEDTQYF.

The V call is TRBV25-1, the J call TRBJ1-4; TCRdb's D call, TRBD1, is unchecked because there is no DNA. This CDR3 is built from 14 residues. The germline gives CDR1 MGHDK, CDR2 SYGVNS. CDR3 loop: CASSEYPENEKLFF.

The V and J genes are TRBV5-6 and TRBJ2-1; the TRBD2 assignment by TCRdb is unverifiable without DNA. This CDR3 spans 16 amino acids. CDR1 is SGHDT, CDR2 YYEEEE, per germline. CDR3 sequence: CASSPWRTSGVGKQFF.

This sequence joins TRBV27 and TRBJ1-2; as DNA is missing, the TRBD1 call by TCRdb cannot be tested. Germline CDR1 MNHEY, CDR2 SMNVEV (reference sequence). This CDR3 is 13 amino acids long. The chain's CDR3 is CASSPGRDYGYTF.

The rearrangement uses TRBV7-9 and TRBJ2-7; as DNA is missing, the TRBD1 call by TCRdb cannot be tested. The CDR3 covers 13 residues. Germline values: CDR1 SEHNR, CDR2 FQNEAQ (reference sequence). This chain's CDR3 is CASSPGTLYEQYF.

The J gene is TRBJ2-2, the V gene TRBV27; the TCRdb D gene call, TRBD2, has no DNA to confirm it. The germline V gene has CDR1 MNHEY and CDR2 SMNVEV (reference sequence). The CDR3 spans 18 residues. This CDR3 reads CASSFLRLGLANTGELFF.

The chain links TRBV28 to TRBJ2-6; no DNA is available, so the TRBD1 call from TCRdb remains unchecked. The CDR3 is 19 residues long. The germline V gene has CDR1 MDHEN and CDR2 SYDVKM. The CDR3 sequence: CASSFGTGFSSPGANVLTF.

V and J are TRBV28 and TRBJ2-4. This CDR3 has 13 residues. CDR1 MDHEN and CDR2 SYDVKM come from the germline V gene. The CDR3 reads CASSTGAKNIQYF. Drawing the rest from reference TRBV28 and TRBJ2-4, the complete variable domain is DVKVTQSSRYLVKRTGEKVFLECVQDMDHENMFWYRQDPGLGLRLIYFSYDVKMKEKGDIPEGYSVSREKKERFSLILESASTNQTSMYLCASSTGAKNIQYFGAGTRLSVL.

The J gene is TRBJ2-1, the V gene TRBV12-3 or TRBV12-4; there is no DNA to check the TCRdb D call of TRBD2. The CDR3 is 16 amino acids. CDR3 residues: CASSLFGQDYYNEQFF.

CDR3 sequence reads: CASSATGASYEQYF. V gene TRBV19 combines with J gene TRBJ2-7; the TCRdb call, TRBD1, lacks DNA for checking. Germline V lookup: CDR1 LNHDA, CDR2 SQIVND (reference sequence). This CDR3 is built from 14 residues.

The V and J genes are TRBV28 and TRBJ2-1. This CDR3 is 14 amino acids long. Per germline, CDR1 MDHEN and CDR2 SYDVKM. The CDR3 reads CASTGWQEHNEQFF.

This sequence joins TRBV13 and TRBJ2-2; TCRdb gives TRBD1 as the D gene, but with no DNA this cannot be confirmed. The CDR3 contains 16 residues. Germline CDR1 reads PRHDT; CDR2 reads FYEKMQ (reference sequence). CDR3 sequence reads: CASSTWTGRTTGELFF.

This chain links TRBV12-3 or TRBV12-4 with TRBJ2-1. The CDR3 sequence is 13 residues long. Here the CDR3 reads CASSHSSYNEQFF.

This chain links TRBV12-3 or TRBV12-4 with TRBJ2-5; the TCRdb D gene call, TRBD1, has no DNA to confirm it. This CDR3 spans 12 amino acids. The CDR3 loop is CASRRPGETQYF.

This sequence joins TRBV29-1 and TRBJ2-3. Looked up from germline, CDR1 is SQVTM and CDR2 is ANQGSEA. The CDR3 runs to 13 residues. The CDR3 sequence: CNVGEKYTDTQYF.

The V and J genes are TRBV29-1 and TRBJ2-7; TCRdb's assignment of TRBD2 cannot be checked, as there is no DNA. The CDR3 runs 15 residues. The germline V gene encodes CDR1 SQVTM and CDR2 ANQGSEA. This CDR3 is CSVVGTSGRAYEQYF.

J is TRBJ1-2 and V is TRBV20-1; lacking DNA, the TRBD1 call made by TCRdb goes unchecked. The CDR3 runs 15 residues. The germline V gene has CDR1 DFQATT and CDR2 SNEGSKA (reference sequence). CDR3 in amino acids: CSARDDRGQSYGYTF.

The chain carries TRBV6-2 or TRBV6-3 and TRBJ2-3. Germline values: CDR1 MNHEY, CDR2 SVGEGT. The CDR3 length is 13 residues. CDR3 amino acids: CASSWTITDTQYF.